This T cell receptor (beta chain) originates from a study of blood T cell repertoires in COVID-19. Across the whole study: The analysed material was cDNA or gDNA that came from T cells, B-cell-depleted T cells, or PBMCs.

This table comes from immunoSEQ multiplex PCR, and its TCRdb copy is limited to in-frame clones, with some not included. The data contain approximately 250,000 clones, around 90% of them singletons. The trim removed 4 bases at V and 8 bases at J, leaving 10 bases unmatched. CDR1 and CDR2 (germline): SGHRS, YFSETQ. CDR3 length: 14 residues. The TCR was taken from a middle-aged woman who had been exposed to COVID-19. The V call is TRBV5-1, the J call TRBJ1-2; 8 positions match TRBD1. The specimen sequenced was PBMCs or T cells enriched from blood (not recorded which). The CDR3, as DNA: TGCGCCAGCAGCGGGGGACAGGTGATTGAAGGCTACACCTTC. Protein: CASSGGQVIEGYTF. The variable domain in full, with the rest retrieved from reference TRBV5-1 and TRBJ1-2, is KAGVTQTPRYLIKTRGQQVTLSCSPISGHRSVSWYQQTPGQGLQFLFEYFSETQRNKGNFPGRFSGRQFSNSRSEMNVSTLELGDSALYLCASSGGQVIEGYTFGSGTRLTVV.